Shown below are 14 T cell receptor beta chains from a single sample sequenced in a study of blood T cell repertoires in COVID-19. Clones were sequenced by immunoSEQ multiplex PCR, and TCRdb holds only the in-frame ones, with some missing. The data show some 130,000 clones, approximately 84% seen once. What was sequenced was peripheral blood. The receptors here all came from a man between 65 and 85 years old with acute or convalescent COVID-19.

The chain joins TRBV19 to TRBJ1-4; TRBD1 agrees at 11 bases. V shed 8 bases and J 8 bases; nucleotides not matched to a gene: 10. Germline V gene lookup returns CDR1 LNHDA and CDR2 SQIVND (reference sequence). The CDR3 has 15 residues. The CDR3 loop is CASGRTGGDGEKLFF. The CDR3 coding sequence is TGTGCCAGTGGCCGGACAGGGGGCGACGGAGAAAAACTGTTTTTT.

V and J are TRBV28 and TRBJ2-6; possibly TRBD1 for D (5 bases). Trimming took 6 bases from V and 4 from J, leaving 13 bases between them. The CDR3 contains 15 residues. Germline V gives CDR1 MDHEN, CDR2 SYDVKM. This CDR3 is CASRGRLVGANVLTF. In DNA form, the CDR3 reads TGTGCCAGCAGGGGGCGCCTCGTGGGGGCCAACGTCCTGACTTTC.

The gene calls are TRBV3-1 (or the pseudogene TRBV3-2) and TRBJ2-5, with 15 positions matching TRBD2. V gave up 5 bases and J gave up 2 bases; unmatched junction bases: 0. The CDR3 sequence is 15 residues long. CDR1 is LGHDT, CDR2 YNNKEL, per germline (reference sequence). This CDR3 is CASSGLAGGQETQYF. CDR3 bases: TGTGCCAGCAGCGGACTAGCGGGGGGGCAAGAGACCCAGTACTTC.

This rearrangement joins TRBV19 to TRBJ2-1; TRBD2 aligns across 8 bases. V lost 2 bases, J lost 8 bases, and 8 bases stayed unmatched. CDR3 size: 15 residues. In germline, CDR1 is LNHDA, CDR2 SQIVND (reference sequence). In nucleotides, the CDR3 is TGTGCCAGTAGTATACGGGGGGGCCTTAGCTATGAGCAGTTCTTC. Translating it yields CASSIRGGLSYEQFF. The full variable domain, its missing parts supplied by reference TRBV19 and TRBJ2-1, is DGGITQSPKYLFRKEGQNVTLSCEQNLNHDAMYWYRQDPGQGLRLIYYSQIVNDFQKGDIAEGYSVSREKKESFPLTVTSAQKNPTAFYLCASSIRGGLSYEQFFGPGTRLTVL.

Details on this clone: A much larger clone lies a single base off, so this may be a read error. Other DNA sequences of this sample code for an identical CDR3. The rearrangement joins TRBV5-8 to TRBJ1-2, with D maybe TRBD1 (6 bases). The CDR3 is made up of 15 amino acids. Germline V gene lookup returns CDR1 SGHTS and CDR2 YDEGEE. Trimming stripped 0 bases from V and 5 bases from J, with 14 bases between. The CDR3 sequence: CASSLVYRVNYGYTF. The CDR3, as DNA: TGTGCCAGCAGCTTGGTTTACAGGGTTAATTATGGCTACACCTTC.

The CDR3 coding sequence is TGTGCCAGCTCCCGGGGGAGAAATGAAAAACTGTTTTTT. Residues: CASSRGRNEKLFF. This chain connects TRBV18 to TRBJ1-4; D perhaps matches TRBD1 (5 bases). With 6 bases removed from V and 5 bases from J, the gap between germline ends came to 10 bases. This CDR3 comprises 13 residues. CDR1 and CDR2 from the germline V gene are KGHSH and LQKENI.

V is TRBV6-5 and J is TRBJ1-3; 10 bases align to TRBD1. The V gene end was trimmed by 2 bases and the J gene end by 9 bases; junction bases not matched to a gene: 7. CDR1 and CDR2 (germline): MNHEY, SVGAGI. This CDR3 comprises 15 residues. The CDR3 region is CASSYTTGGGGTIYF. The CDR3 region has the DNA TGTGCCAGCAGTTACACGACAGGGGGCGGTGGCACCATATATTTT.

In DNA form, the CDR3 reads TGTGCCACCAGTGAAACGGACAGAAACACCATATATTTT. Amino acid sequence: CATSETDRNTIYF. The chain combines TRBV24-1 with TRBJ1-3; D is perhaps TRBD1 (5 bases). Trimming stripped 4 bases from V and 5 bases from J, with 8 bases between. The CDR3 extends over 13 amino acids. From germline, CDR1 is KGHDR and CDR2 SFDVKD.

This clone was found a few times. The chain has TRBV6-5 and TRBJ2-2; 10 bases fit TRBD2. The length of the CDR3 is 15 residues. The junction had 8 bases not matched to a gene; V was cut back by 8 bases and J by 5 bases. The V gene's germline CDR1 is MNHEY and CDR2 SVGAGI. The CDR3 loop reads CASFLGSGGTGELFF. The DNA of the CDR3 is TGTGCCAGCTTTCTCGGTAGCGGGGGGACCGGGGAGCTGTTTTTT.

The genes are TRBV21-1 and TRBJ2-3; the D call of TRBD2 is as the table states it, not checked on the DNA. TRBV21-1 is termed a pseudogene. The CDR3 sequence is 17 residues long. DNA of the CDR3: TGTGCCAGCAGCCCTCGGTGCGGGGGTCTAAGCACAGATACGCAGTATTTT. Protein: CASSPRCGGLSTDTQYF.

The chain couples TRBV5-5 to TRBJ2-5; a weak D match, TRBD1 (6 bases). The V end lost 4 bases, the J end lost 0 bases, and 13 bases lay between the germline ends. CDR3 size: 15 residues. Looked up from germline, CDR1 is SGHKS and CDR2 is YYEKEE (reference sequence). As DNA, the CDR3 is TGTGCCAGCAGCCCCCGGACAGACCACCAAGAGACCCAGTACTTC. Its protein product is CASSPRTDHQETQYF.

The J gene is TRBJ2-7, the V gene TRBV28; 8 positions agree with TRBD1. The junction had 6 bases not matched to a gene; V was cut back by 2 bases and J by 3 bases. The CDR3 runs to 15 residues. CDR1 is MDHEN and CDR2 is SYDVKM in the germline V gene. The CDR3 is CASSLNLRGLYEQYF. The CDR3 nucleotides are TGTGCCAGCAGTTTAAATCTCAGGGGGCTCTACGAGCAGTACTTC.

This chain uses TRBV12-3 or TRBV12-4 with TRBJ1-5, with D uncertain. The CDR3 spans 13 residues. With 8 bases removed from V and 4 bases from J, the gap between germline ends came to 12 bases. CDR3 sequence: CASSRQLNQPQHF. The CDR3 DNA follows: TGTGCCAGCTCCAGACAACTTAATCAGCCCCAGCATTTT.

The chain is built from TRBV27 and TRBJ2-7; 11 bases are a match to TRBD1. This CDR3 is built from 16 residues. Germline assignment: CDR1 MNHEY and CDR2 SMNVEV (reference sequence). V dropped 4 bases and J dropped 2; count of bases not matched to a gene: 7. This CDR3 reads CASSSGQGANPYEQYF. The CDR3 nucleotides read TGTGCCAGCAGTTCAGGACAGGGGGCTAATCCCTACGAGCAGTACTTC.